This T cell receptor (beta chain) was retrieved from a study of blood T cell repertoires in COVID-19. Study summary: The study drew acute and convalescent COVID-19 samples from the United States, Italy and Spain. Sample material is recorded as cDNA or gDNA derived from T cells, B-cell-depleted T cells, or PBMCs.

Seattle's cohort entered during active infection and was followed longitudinally. Sequencing used immunoSEQ multiplex PCR; TCRdb keeps in-frame clones, though not all of them. Seen here are roughly 160,000 clones, roughly 93% observed once, and the top ten hold approximately 4.6%. V trimming: 4 bases; J trimming: 4 bases; junction bases outside the gene matches: 5. Germline V gene lookup returns CDR1 LGHNA and CDR2 YSLEER. This CDR3 has 14 amino acids. Sequenced material: peripheral blood. The chain uses TRBV4-3 and TRBJ2-5; 8 nucleotides match TRBD2. This receptor was obtained from a man younger than 30 with COVID-19, enrolled during active disease. The CDR3 region is CASSPGLARETQYF. The CDR3 nucleotides are TGCGCCAGCAGCCCCGGACTAGCAAGAGAGACCCAGTACTTC.